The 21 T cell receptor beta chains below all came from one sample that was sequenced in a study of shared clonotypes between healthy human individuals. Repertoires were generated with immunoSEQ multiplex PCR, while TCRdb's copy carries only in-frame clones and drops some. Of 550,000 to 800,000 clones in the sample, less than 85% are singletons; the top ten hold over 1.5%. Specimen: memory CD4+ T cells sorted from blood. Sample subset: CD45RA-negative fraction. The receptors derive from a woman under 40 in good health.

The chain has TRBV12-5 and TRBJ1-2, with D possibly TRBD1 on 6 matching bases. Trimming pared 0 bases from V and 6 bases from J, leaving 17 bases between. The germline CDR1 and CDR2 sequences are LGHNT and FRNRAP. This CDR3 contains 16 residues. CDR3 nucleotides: TGTGCTAGTGGTTTGGTCCTAGGGGGGGTGCATGATGGCTACACCTTC. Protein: CASGLVLGGVHDGYTF.

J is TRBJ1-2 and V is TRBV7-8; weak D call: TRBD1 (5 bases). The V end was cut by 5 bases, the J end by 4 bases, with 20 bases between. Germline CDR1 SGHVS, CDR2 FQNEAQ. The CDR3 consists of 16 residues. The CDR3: CASSRGRAGSGYGYTF. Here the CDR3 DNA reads TGTGCCAGCAGCCGGGGTAGGGCAGGGAGTGGCTATGGCTACACCTTC.

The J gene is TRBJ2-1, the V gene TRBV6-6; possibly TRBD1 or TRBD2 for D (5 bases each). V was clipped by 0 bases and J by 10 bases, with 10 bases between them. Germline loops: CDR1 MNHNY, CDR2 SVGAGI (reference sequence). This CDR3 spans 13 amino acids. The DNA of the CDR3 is TGTGCCAGCAGTTACTCGAGGGGTTCCGAGCAGTTCTTC. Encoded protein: CASSYSRGSEQFF.

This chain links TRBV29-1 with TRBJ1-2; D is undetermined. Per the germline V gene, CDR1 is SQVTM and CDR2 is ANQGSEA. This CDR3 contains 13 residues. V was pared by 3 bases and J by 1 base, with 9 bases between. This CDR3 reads CSVEAPFNYGYTF. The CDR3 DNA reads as TGCAGCGTTGAGGCACCTTTTAACTATGGCTACACCTTC.

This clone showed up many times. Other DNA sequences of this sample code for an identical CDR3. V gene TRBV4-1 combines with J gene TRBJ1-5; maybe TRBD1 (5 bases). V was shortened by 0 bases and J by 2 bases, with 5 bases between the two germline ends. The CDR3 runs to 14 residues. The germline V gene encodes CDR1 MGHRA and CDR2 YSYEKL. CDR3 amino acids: CASSQEQGNQPQHF. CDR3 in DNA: TGCGCCAGCAGCCAAGAACAGGGCAATCAGCCCCAGCATTTT.

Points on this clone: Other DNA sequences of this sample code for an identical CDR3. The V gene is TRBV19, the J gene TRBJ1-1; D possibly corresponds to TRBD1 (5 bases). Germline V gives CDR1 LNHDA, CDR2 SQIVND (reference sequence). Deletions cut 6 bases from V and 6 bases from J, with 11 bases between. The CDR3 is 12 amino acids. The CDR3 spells CASRPGGAEAFF. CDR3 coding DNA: TGTGCCAGTAGGCCCGGGGGGGCTGAAGCTTTCTTT.

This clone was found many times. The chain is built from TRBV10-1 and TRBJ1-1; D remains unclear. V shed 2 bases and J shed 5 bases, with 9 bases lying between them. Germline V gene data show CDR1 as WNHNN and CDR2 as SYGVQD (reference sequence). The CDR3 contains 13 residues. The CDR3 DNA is TGCGCCAGCAGTGAGATCTGGGGAACTGAAGCTTTCTTT. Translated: CASSEIWGTEAFF.

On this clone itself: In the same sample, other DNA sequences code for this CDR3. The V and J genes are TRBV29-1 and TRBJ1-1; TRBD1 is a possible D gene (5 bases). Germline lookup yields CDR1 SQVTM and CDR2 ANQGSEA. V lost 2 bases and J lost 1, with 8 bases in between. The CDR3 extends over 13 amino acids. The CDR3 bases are TGCAGCGTTGAAAGGCAGGGGAACACTGAAGCTTTCTTT. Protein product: CSVERQGNTEAFF. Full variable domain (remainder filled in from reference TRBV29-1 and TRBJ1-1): SAVISQKPSRDICQRGTSLTIQCQVDSQVTMMFWYRQQPGQSLTLIATANQGSEATYESGFVIDKFPISRPNLTFSTLTVSNMSPEDSSIYLCSVERQGNTEAFFGQGTRLTVV.

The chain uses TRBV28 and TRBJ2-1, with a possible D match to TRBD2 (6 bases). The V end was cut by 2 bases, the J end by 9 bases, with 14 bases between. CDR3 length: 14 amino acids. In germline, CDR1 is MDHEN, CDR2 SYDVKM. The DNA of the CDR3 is TGTGCCAGCAGTTTAGGTGCGGGACTGATTGAGCAGTTCTTC. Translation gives CASSLGAGLIEQFF.

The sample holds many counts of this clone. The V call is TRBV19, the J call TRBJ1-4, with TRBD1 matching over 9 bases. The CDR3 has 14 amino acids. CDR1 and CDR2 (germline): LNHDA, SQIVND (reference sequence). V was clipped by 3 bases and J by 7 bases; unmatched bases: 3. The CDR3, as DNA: TGTGCCAGTAGTATTGGGACAGGGCCTGAAAAACTGTTTTTT. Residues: CASSIGTGPEKLFF.

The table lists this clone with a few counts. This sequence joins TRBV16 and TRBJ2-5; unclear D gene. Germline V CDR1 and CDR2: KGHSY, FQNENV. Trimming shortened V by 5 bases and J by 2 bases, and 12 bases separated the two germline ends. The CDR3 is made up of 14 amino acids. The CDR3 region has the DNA TGTGCCAGCAGCAAGACCATGGGGCAAGAGACCCAGTACTTC. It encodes CASSKTMGQETQYF.

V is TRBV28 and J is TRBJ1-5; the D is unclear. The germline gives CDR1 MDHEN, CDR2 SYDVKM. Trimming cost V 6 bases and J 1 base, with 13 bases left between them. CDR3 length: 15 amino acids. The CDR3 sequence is CASSQAGLSNQPQHF. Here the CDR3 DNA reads TGTGCCAGCAGCCAGGCGGGGTTAAGCAATCAGCCCCAGCATTTT.

Written as DNA, the CDR3 is TGTGCCAGCAGTGTACAGGGGGCTAGGTATGGCTACACCTTC. Its translation is CASSVQGARYGYTF. This chain connects TRBV2 to TRBJ1-2, with 9 bases matching TRBD1. This CDR3 is 14 amino acids long. J was trimmed by 5 bases and V by 4 bases; bases with no gene match: 5. Looked up from germline, CDR1 is SNHLY and CDR2 is FYNNEI.

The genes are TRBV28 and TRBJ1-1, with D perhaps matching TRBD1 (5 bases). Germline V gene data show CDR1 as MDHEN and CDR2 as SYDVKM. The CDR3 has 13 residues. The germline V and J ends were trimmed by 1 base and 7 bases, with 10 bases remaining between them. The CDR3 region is CASSLYAGNEAFF. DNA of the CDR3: TGTGCCAGCAGTTTATACGCAGGGAATGAAGCTTTCTTT.

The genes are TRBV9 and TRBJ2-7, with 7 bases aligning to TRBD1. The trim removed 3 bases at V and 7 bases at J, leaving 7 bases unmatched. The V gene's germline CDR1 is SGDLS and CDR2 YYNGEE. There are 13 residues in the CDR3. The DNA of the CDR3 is TGTGCCAGCAGCGCACGACAGGGTCGAGAGCAGTACTTC. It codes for CASSARQGREQYF.

Here the CDR3 reads CASSLKDRADSFNQPQHF. CDR3 in DNA: TGCGCCAGCAGCCTAAAAGATCGAGCAGACAGCTTCAATCAGCCCCAGCATTTT. The rearrangement links TRBV4-1 to TRBJ1-5, with D perhaps TRBD1 (5 bases). This CDR3 spans 18 amino acids. From germline, CDR1 is MGHRA and CDR2 YSYEKL. V was clipped by 4 bases and J by 3 bases, with 22 bases between them.

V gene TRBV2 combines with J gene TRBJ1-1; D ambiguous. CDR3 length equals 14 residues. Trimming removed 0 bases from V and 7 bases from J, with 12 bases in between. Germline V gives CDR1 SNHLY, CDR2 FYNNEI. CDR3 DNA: TGTGCCAGCAGTGAAGCGGGCATAGGGAATGAAGCTTTCTTT. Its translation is CASSEAGIGNEAFF. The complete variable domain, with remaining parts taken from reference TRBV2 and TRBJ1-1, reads EPEVTQTPSHQVTQMGQEVILRCVPISNHLYFYWYRQILGQKVEFLVSFYNNEISEKSEIFDDQFSVERPDGSNFTLKIRSTKLEDSAMYFCASSEAGIGNEAFFGQGTRLTVV.

As DNA, the CDR3 is TGTGCCAGCAGCCAGGCGGGAAGTTTGAACACTGAAGCTTTCTTT. Amino acid sequence: CASSQAGSLNTEAFF. V is TRBV4-2 and J is TRBJ1-1; D is ambiguous. The V gene lost 3 bases and the J gene lost 0 bases, with 11 bases spanning the gap. CDR1 LGHNA and CDR2 YNFKEQ come from the germline V gene. The CDR3 is 15 amino acids.

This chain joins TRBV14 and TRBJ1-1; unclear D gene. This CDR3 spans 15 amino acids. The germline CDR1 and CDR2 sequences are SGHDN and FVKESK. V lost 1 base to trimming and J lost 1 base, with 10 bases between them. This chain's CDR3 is CASSQAGRGNTEAFF. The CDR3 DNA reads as TGTGCCAGCAGCCAAGCTGGGCGGGGGAACACTGAAGCTTTCTTT.

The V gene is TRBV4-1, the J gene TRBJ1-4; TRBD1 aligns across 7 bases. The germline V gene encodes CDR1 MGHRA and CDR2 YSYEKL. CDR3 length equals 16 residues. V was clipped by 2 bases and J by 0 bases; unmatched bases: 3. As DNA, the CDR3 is TGCGCCAGCAGCCAAATACAGGGGTCAACTAATGAAAAACTGTTTTTT. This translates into CASSQIQGSTNEKLFF.

CDR3 in amino acids: CASSLSFGTHQETQYF. CDR3 nucleotide sequence: TGTGCCAGCAGTTTAAGTTTTGGGACACATCAAGAGACCCAGTACTTC. The J gene is TRBJ2-5, the V gene TRBV28, with D possibly TRBD1 on 6 matching bases. This CDR3 comprises 16 residues. Germline V gene lookup returns CDR1 MDHEN and CDR2 SYDVKM. V was pared by 2 bases and J by 2 bases, with 15 bases between.